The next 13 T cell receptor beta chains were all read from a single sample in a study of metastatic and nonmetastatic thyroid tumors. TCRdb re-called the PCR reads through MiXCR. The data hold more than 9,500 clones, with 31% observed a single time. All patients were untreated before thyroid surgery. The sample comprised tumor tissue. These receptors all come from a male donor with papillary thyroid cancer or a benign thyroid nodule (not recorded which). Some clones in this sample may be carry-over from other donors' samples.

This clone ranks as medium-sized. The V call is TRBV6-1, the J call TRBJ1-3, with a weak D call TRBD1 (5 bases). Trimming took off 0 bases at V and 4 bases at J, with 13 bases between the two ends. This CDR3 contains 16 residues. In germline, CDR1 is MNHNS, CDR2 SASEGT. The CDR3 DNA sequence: TGTGCCAGCAGTGAAGCGCCGGACAAGGCGGGAAACACCATATATTTT. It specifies CASSEAPDKAGNTIYF.

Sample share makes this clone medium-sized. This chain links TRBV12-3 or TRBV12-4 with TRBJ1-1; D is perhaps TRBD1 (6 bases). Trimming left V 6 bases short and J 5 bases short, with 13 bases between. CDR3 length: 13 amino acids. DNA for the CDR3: TGTGCCAGCAGCCGGGGGGGCGTGACTGAAGCTTTCTTT. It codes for CASSRGGVTEAFF.

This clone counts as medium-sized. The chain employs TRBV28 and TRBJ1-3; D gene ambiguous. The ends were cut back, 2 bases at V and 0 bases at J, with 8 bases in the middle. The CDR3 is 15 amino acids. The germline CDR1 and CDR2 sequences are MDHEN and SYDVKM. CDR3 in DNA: TGTGCCAGCAGTTTAGGCCTACACTCTGGAAACACCATATATTTT. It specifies CASSLGLHSGNTIYF.

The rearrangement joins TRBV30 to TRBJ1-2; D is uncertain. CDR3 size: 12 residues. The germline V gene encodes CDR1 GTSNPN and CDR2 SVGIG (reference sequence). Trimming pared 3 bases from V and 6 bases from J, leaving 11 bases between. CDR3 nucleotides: TGTGCCTGGAGAGCCCGGACCGATGGCTACACCTTC. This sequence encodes CAWRARTDGYTF.

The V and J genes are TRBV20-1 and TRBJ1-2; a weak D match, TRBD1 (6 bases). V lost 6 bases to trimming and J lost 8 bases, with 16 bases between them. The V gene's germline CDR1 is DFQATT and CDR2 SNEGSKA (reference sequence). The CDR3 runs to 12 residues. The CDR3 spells CSAGDTALGYTF. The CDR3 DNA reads TGCAGTGCCGGGGACACCGCGTTGGGCTACACCTTC.

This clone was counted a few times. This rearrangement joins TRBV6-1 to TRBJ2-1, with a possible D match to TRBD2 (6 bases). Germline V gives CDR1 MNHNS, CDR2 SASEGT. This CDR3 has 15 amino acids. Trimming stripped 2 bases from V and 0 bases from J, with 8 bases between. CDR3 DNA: TGTGCCAGCAGTGAAAGTAGCGGCTCCTACAATGAGCAGTTCTTC. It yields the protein CASSESSGSYNEQFF.

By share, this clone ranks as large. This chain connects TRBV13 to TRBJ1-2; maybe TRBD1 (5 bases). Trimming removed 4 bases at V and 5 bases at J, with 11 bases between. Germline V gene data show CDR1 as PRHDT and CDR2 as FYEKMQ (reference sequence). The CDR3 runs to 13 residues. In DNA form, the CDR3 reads TGTGCCAGCAGCTCCAGCGGGACTTATGGCTACACCTTC. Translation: CASSSSGTYGYTF.

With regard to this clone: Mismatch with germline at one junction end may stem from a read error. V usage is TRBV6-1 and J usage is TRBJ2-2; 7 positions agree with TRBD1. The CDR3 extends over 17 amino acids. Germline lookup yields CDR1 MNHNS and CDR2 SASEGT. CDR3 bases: TGTGCCAGCAGCCCGGCCGTGACAGGGTCCAACACCGGCGAGCTGTTTTTT. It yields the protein CASSPAVTGSNTGELFF.

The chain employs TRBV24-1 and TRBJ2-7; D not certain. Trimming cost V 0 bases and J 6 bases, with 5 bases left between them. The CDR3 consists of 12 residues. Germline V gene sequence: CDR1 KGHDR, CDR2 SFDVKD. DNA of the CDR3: TGTGCCACCAGTGATTTGCGTTCCGAGCAGTACTTC. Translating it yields CATSDLRSEQYF.

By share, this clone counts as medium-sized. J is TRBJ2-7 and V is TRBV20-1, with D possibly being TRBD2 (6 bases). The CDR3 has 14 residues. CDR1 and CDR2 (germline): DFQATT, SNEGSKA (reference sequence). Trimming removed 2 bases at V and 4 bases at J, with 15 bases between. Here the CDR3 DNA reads TGCAGTGCTAGATGGGGAAATAGCGGTTACGAGCAGTACGTC. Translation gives CSARWGNSGYEQYV.

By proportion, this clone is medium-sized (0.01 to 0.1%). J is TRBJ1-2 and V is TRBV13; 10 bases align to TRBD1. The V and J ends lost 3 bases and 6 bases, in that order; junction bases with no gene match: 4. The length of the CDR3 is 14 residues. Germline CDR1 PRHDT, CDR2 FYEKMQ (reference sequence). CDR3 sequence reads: CASSFRQGADGYTF. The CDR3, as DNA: TGTGCCAGCAGCTTTCGACAGGGGGCCGATGGCTACACCTTC.

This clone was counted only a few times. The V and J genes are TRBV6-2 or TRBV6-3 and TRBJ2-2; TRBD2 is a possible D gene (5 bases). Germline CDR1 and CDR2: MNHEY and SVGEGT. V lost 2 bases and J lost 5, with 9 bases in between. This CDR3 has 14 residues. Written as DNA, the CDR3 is TGTGCCAGCAGTTACGACTACACAACCGGGGAGCTGTTTTTT. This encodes CASSYDYTTGELFF.

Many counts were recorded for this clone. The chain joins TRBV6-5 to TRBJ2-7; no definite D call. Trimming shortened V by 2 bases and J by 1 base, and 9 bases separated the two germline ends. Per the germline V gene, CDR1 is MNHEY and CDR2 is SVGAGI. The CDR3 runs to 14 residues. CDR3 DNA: TGTGCCAGCAGTTACGGTCATCGATCCTACGAGCAGTACTTC. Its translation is CASSYGHRSYEQYF.